One sample yielded the 24 T cell receptor beta chains listed below, sequenced in a study of post-analysis software for immune sequencing data. Built from TCR beta cDNA, the libraries had unique molecular identifiers in them. TCRdb reprocessed the PCR reads with MiXCR, giving one entry per CDR3 protein. The sample holds 450,000 to 650,000 distinct CDR3 sequences, about 44% seen once. No cognate antigen is known for these TCRs. Findings and caveats of the study: Patients had higher frequencies than controls of about 5 TRBV segments, including TRBV5-6, TRBV5-1 and TRBV20-1.

The source material was blood. These receptors were collected from a girl aged 5 to 17 with multiple sclerosis.

V is TRBV6-2 or TRBV6-3 and J is TRBJ2-3; TRBD2 matches 14 bases. Germline values: CDR1 MNHEY, CDR2 SVGEGT. The junction had 4 bases not matched to a gene; V was cut back by 1 base and J by 4 bases. The length of the CDR3 is 17 residues. The CDR3 nucleotides read TGTGCCAGCAGTTACTTTGGACTAGCGGGAGGACCAGATACGCAGTATTTT. Translated: CASSYFGLAGGPDTQYF.

This chain links TRBV4-2 with TRBJ1-2, with D perhaps matching TRBD1 (5 bases). Germline CDR1 LGHNA, CDR2 YNFKEQ. Trimming pared 4 bases from V and 9 bases from J, leaving 18 bases between. The CDR3 consists of 14 residues. The DNA for the CDR3 is TGTGCCAGCAGCCCTTACCAGGGTATCTACAGCTACACCTTC. It specifies CASSPYQGIYSYTF.

The sample holds a few counts of this clonotype. The chain combines TRBV12-3 or TRBV12-4 with TRBJ2-5; D gene ambiguous. The closer fit of TRBJ2-7 to the DNA end suggests the J call may be wrong. The CDR3 has 12 amino acids. The CDR3 spells CASSLRINEQYF. CDR3 coding DNA: TGTGCCAGCAGTTTACGGATTAACGAGCAGTACTTC.

V usage is TRBV19 and J usage is TRBJ2-5, with a possible D match to TRBD1 (6 bases). The CDR3 runs to 11 residues. V was cut by 4 bases and J by 7 bases, with 7 bases left in between. Germline values: CDR1 LNHDA, CDR2 SQIVND (reference sequence). The CDR3 sequence: CASSKGGTQYF. The CDR3 DNA reads as TGTGCCAGTAGTAAAGGGGGGACCCAGTACTTC.

For this clonotype: Since no conserved phenylalanine or tryptophan closes the CDR3, a read error is the likely cause. This chain uses TRBV12-3 or TRBV12-4 with TRBJ1-2; D is undetermined. CDR3 length: 13 residues. V lost 6 bases, J lost 4 bases, and 12 bases lay in between. CDR3 loop: CASRTDISYGYTC. DNA for the CDR3: TGTGCCAGCAGAACCGACATATCCTATGGCTACACCTGC.

This chain links TRBV7-2 with TRBJ2-3; D could derive from TRBD1 or TRBD2 (5 bases each). This CDR3 spans 15 amino acids. The germline gives CDR1 SGHTA, CDR2 FQGNSA. V shed 5 bases and J shed 0 bases, with 12 bases lying between them. The CDR3 coding sequence is TGTGCCAGCAGCCCGGGGACGGCTAGCACAGATACGCAGTATTTT. It yields the protein CASSPGTASTDTQYF.

About this clonotype: Its ends do not fully match the called genes, so a read error is possible. The gene calls are TRBV4-1 and TRBJ1-2; the D is unclear. The length of the CDR3 is 15 residues. Germline lookup yields CDR1 MGHRA and CDR2 YSYEKL. As DNA, the CDR3 is TGCGCCAGCAACCAAATTGGGATTTCTAACTATGGCTACACCTTC. Translated, it gives CASNQIGISNYGYTF.

Only a few counts were recorded for this clonotype. V usage is TRBV29-1 and J usage is TRBJ2-1; 9 bases are a match to TRBD2. Trimming took 7 bases from V and 3 from J; bases not matched to a gene: 10. The CDR3 runs to 15 residues. The germline gives CDR1 SQVTM, CDR2 ANQGSEA. CDR3 in DNA: TGCAGCGCTGGGGGCGGGGGGGCAGTCTACAATGAGCAGTTCTTC. It specifies CSAGGGGAVYNEQFF.

The rearrangement joins TRBV20-1 to TRBJ2-7, with 7 bases lining up with TRBD2. The CDR3 length is 12 residues. Germline values: CDR1 DFQATT, CDR2 SNEGSKA (reference sequence). Losses at the gene ends were 4 bases for V and 3 bases for J; bases not matched to a gene: 3. The chain's CDR3 is CSAKGTIYEQYF. DNA for the CDR3: TGCAGTGCTAAAGGGACTATCTACGAGCAGTACTTC.

CDR3 nucleotides: TGCAGCGTGCGAGGGACCTTGACCCTCGAGCAGTACTTC. Residues: CSVRGTLTLEQYF. The rearrangement joins TRBV29-1 to TRBJ2-7, with D perhaps matching TRBD1 or TRBD2 (5 bases each). The ends were cut back, 6 bases at V and 6 bases at J, with 18 bases in the middle. CDR1 and CDR2 (germline): SQVTM, ANQGSEA. This CDR3 has 13 amino acids.

Only a few counts were recorded for this clonotype. The rearrangement uses TRBV5-1 and TRBJ2-3; the D gene is possibly TRBD1 (6 bases). This CDR3 spans 15 amino acids. V shed 0 bases and J shed 4 bases, with 12 bases lying between them. Per the germline V gene, CDR1 is SGHRS and CDR2 is YFSETQ. Here the CDR3 reads CASSLEGPGADTQYF. Written as DNA, the CDR3 is TGCGCCAGCAGCTTGGAGGGACCAGGGGCAGATACGCAGTATTTT. Together with reference TRBV5-1 and TRBJ2-3, the CDR3 gives the full variable domain: KAGVTQTPRYLIKTRGQQVTLSCSPISGHRSVSWYQQTPGQGLQFLFEYFSETQRNKGNFPGRFSGRQFSNSRSEMNVSTLELGDSALYLCASSLEGPGADTQYFGPGTRLTVL.

A note on this clonotype: One end of the junction is discordant with germline, which a read error may explain. The CDR3 sequence is CASRGDRGRNEQCF. DNA of the CDR3: TGTGCCAGCAGGGGGGACAGGGGGCGTAATGAGCAGTGCTTC. The rearrangement joins TRBV6-5 to TRBJ2-1; 12 bases are a match to TRBD1. Germline CDR1 MNHEY, CDR2 SVGAGI. The CDR3 spans 14 residues.

This clonotype was detected a few times. This rearrangement joins TRBV10-1 to TRBJ2-1; D is ambiguous. Deletions cut 2 bases from V and 8 bases from J, with 10 bases between. The CDR3 length is 13 residues. The V gene's germline CDR1 is WNHNN and CDR2 SYGVQD (reference sequence). The CDR3 region is CASSETEQDEQFF. CDR3 DNA: TGCGCCAGCAGTGAGACAGAGCAGGATGAGCAGTTCTTC.

This clonotype was detected many times. J is TRBJ2-3 and V is TRBV3-1; D is ambiguous. The CDR3 consists of 12 residues. Deletions cut 4 bases from V and 5 bases from J, with 7 bases between. Looked up from germline, CDR1 is LGHDT and CDR2 is YNNKEL (reference sequence). The CDR3 coding sequence is TGTGCCAGCAGCCTCGATCTAGATACGCAGTATTTT. It yields the protein CASSLDLDTQYF.

The chain is built from TRBV28 and TRBJ2-7, with a weak D call TRBD1 (7 bases). The CDR3 runs to 11 residues. V shed 11 bases and J shed 2 bases, with 10 bases lying between them. In germline, CDR1 is MDHEN, CDR2 SYDVKM. This CDR3 reads CAGGTAYEQYF. The CDR3 DNA reads as TGTGCCGGAGGGACAGCCTACGAGCAGTACTTC.

The rearrangement joins TRBV7-6 to TRBJ2-1, with D uncertain. The CDR3 extends over 17 amino acids. V lost 1 base, J lost 2 bases, and 15 bases lay in between. Germline CDR1 is SGHVS and CDR2 is FNYEAQ. CDR3 coding DNA: TGTGCCAGCAGCTTAGGAGGCTACCGGAGCCCCTACAATGAGCAGTTCTTC. It specifies CASSLGGYRSPYNEQFF. Full variable domain (remainder filled in from reference TRBV7-6 and TRBJ2-1): GAGVSQSPRYKVTKRGQDVALRCDPISGHVSLYWYRQALGQGPEFLTYFNYEAQQDKSGLPNDRFSAERPEGSISTLTIQRTEQRDSAMYRCASSLGGYRSPYNEQFFGPGTRLTVL.

The CDR3 reads CAWARDSNYEQYF. The CDR3, as DNA: TGTGCCTGGGCGAGGGACTCTAACTACGAGCAGTACTTC. The rearrangement links TRBV30 to TRBJ2-7, with TRBD2 as a possible D gene (6 bases). Germline V CDR1 and CDR2: GTSNPN, SVGIG (reference sequence). The germline V and J ends were trimmed by 5 bases and 3 bases, with 14 bases remaining between them. The CDR3 runs 13 residues.

The chain recombines TRBV4-1 with TRBJ2-7, with TRBD2 matching over 9 bases. The J call is uncertain, as TRBJ2-5 better fits the DNA end. CDR1 is MGHRA, CDR2 YSYEKL, per germline. The CDR3 is made up of 16 amino acids. CDR3 amino acids: CASSQEAGGPRETQYF. The CDR3 DNA follows: TGCGCCAGCAGCCAAGAGGCGGGGGGGCCTCGGGAGACCCAGTACTTC.

The genes are TRBV12-3 or TRBV12-4 and TRBJ2-1; 7 bases line up with TRBD1. Trimming removed 3 bases from V and 8 bases from J; junction bases left unmatched: 1. The CDR3 has 12 residues. The DNA for the CDR3 is TGTGCCAGCAGTTTTGGACAGGATGAGCAGTTCTTC. Translation gives CASSFGQDEQFF.

The V gene is TRBV12-3 or TRBV12-4, the J gene TRBJ2-1; 11 positions agree with TRBD2. This CDR3 has 15 residues. The J segment lost 9 bases and the V segment lost 7 bases, leaving 11 bases of the junction unmatched. The CDR3, as DNA: TGTGCCAGCATCCTTAGCGGGGGGGCTAGGGCTGAGCAGTTCTTC. Its translation is CASILSGGARAEQFF.

This clonotype was detected once. The rearrangement uses TRBV2 and TRBJ1-1, with D possibly matching TRBD1 (5 bases). The CDR3 is 13 residues long. Per germline, CDR1 SNHLY and CDR2 FYNNEI. Trimming shortened V by 7 bases and J by 0 bases, and 9 bases separated the two germline ends. The CDR3 here is CASTTGLNTEAFF. Written as DNA, the CDR3 is TGTGCCAGCACCACAGGCCTGAACACTGAAGCTTTCTTT. Variable domain in full (rest from reference TRBV2 and TRBJ1-1): EPEVTQTPSHQVTQMGQEVILRCVPISNHLYFYWYRQILGQKVEFLVSFYNNEISEKSEIFDDQFSVERPDGSNFTLKIRSTKLEDSAMYFCASTTGLNTEAFFGQGTRLTVV.

This sequence joins TRBV29-1 and TRBJ2-7; 8 nucleotides line up with TRBD2. Germline V CDR1 and CDR2: SQVTM, ANQGSEA. The CDR3 is 15 amino acids. Trimming removed 1 base from V and 3 bases from J; junction bases left unmatched: 8. The CDR3 DNA sequence: TGCAGCGTTGAAGCGTCGGGAGGGGCGTTCTACGAGCAGTACTTC. Translated: CSVEASGGAFYEQYF.

The J gene is TRBJ2-1, the V gene TRBV7-8; D unresolved. Germline loops: CDR1 SGHVS, CDR2 FQNEAQ. Trimming left V 5 bases short and J 4 bases short, with 12 bases between. The CDR3 has 14 residues. The CDR3 nucleotides are TGTGCCAGCAGCGGTCGGATACGGTACAATGAGCAGTTCTTC. It is translated as CASSGRIRYNEQFF.

J is TRBJ1-4 and V is TRBV10-3; no clear D gene. Germline V gene sequence: CDR1 ENHRY, CDR2 SYGVKD. Trimming took off 2 bases at V and 7 bases at J, with 14 bases between the two ends. The CDR3 contains 15 residues. The chain's CDR3 is CAISETGSKREKLFF. CDR3 in DNA: TGTGCCATCAGTGAGACGGGATCAAAACGTGAAAAACTGTTTTTT.